Detailed here is one T cell receptor (beta chain). This clonotype was counted a few times. No cognate antigen has been identified for it. No base qualities exist here, and no much larger clone lies one base off it. The source of the sample is a study of T cell repertoires and leukemia-associated antigens (dated by TCRdb to between 2019 and 2020). Concerning the study at large: Per sample, about 5.1 to 6.6 million read pairs and about 3.3 to 5.0 million effective reads were obtained, for about 15 million effective reads in total. In vitro peptide stimulation of healthy T cells was used with the aim of identifying the antigen recognized by a TCR Vbeta21 clone previously found in CML patients. The full study reports these points: Across the four groups, there were no significant differences in the numbers of Vbeta genes (about 58), Jbeta genes (around 13), VDJ rearrangements, or unique CDR3s. The antigen specificity and function of the expanded clones were not directly tested and needed further investigation.

Total RNA was extracted from the cultured T cells with TRIzol reagent. 5' rapid amplification of cDNA ends (5'RACE) was used to amplify TCRbeta libraries from RNA. Before sequencing, Qubit, an Agilent instrument, and quantitative PCR were used to check library concentration and integrity. A commercial service provider sequenced the qualified libraries on Illumina HiSeq or MiSeq. Turning to the authors' computational methods: TCR sequences in each sample were identified using MiXCR version 1.8.2. To qualify, a clone needed a CDR3 longer than four amino acids, an in-frame nucleotide length, and no stop codon. An effective read was defined as a read containing the complete CDR3 structure. RT-PCR with 24 Vbeta primers, GeneScan spectratyping, and Sanger sequencing were used to validate expanded clones. In TCRdb, the public reads were trimmed at Q25 with fastp and aligned with MiXCR, with productive beta chains retained. Entries are consolidated by CDR3 protein sequence, retaining the most common genes and DNA. TCRdb, rather than the study authors, made the V and J calls. In this sample the table shows roughly 12,000 distinct CDR3 sequences, under 50% of which occur a single time. 33% of the sample lies in the top ten.

CD3+ T cells were first rested overnight at less than 3 million cells/mL in RPMI 1640 without fetal bovine serum. MACS immunomagnetic beads were used, per the manufacturer's instructions, to isolate CD3+ T cells from PBMCs. The junction carries 13 bases between V and J, which are trimmed by 3 bases and 5 bases respectively. The germline V gene (reference sequence) provides CDR1 DFQATT and CDR2 SNEGSKA. The CDR3 measures 13 amino acids from cysteine to phenylalanine. Only the CDR3 portion is preserved as DNA: 39 bases, with reading frame beginning at the first base. The sequence links TRBV20-1 to TRBJ2-5; perhaps TRBD1 is the D gene, with 7 bases matching. Sequenced input: CD3+ T cells sorted from blood and cultured. The sequence was obtained from a female donor in good health. The DNA sequence follows: TGCAGTGCTAGGACCCCAGGGGGGGAGACCCAGTACTTC. The translation is CSARTPGGETQYF.